This T cell receptor (beta chain) was obtained from a study of shared clonotypes between healthy human individuals. Background on the study: Plates per donor: three CD4 naive, three CD4 memory, two CD8 naive, one CD8 memory.

The table came from immunoSEQ multiplex PCR; TCRdb's copy has only in-frame clones and leaves some out. The sample includes over a million clones, roughly 96% of them seen just once. V gave up 3 bases and J gave up 6 bases; unmatched junction bases: 5. Germline CDR1 and CDR2: SGHNT and YYREEE (reference sequence). The CDR3 runs to 14 residues. Sequencing was performed on naive CD4+ T cells sorted from blood. Subset described: CD45RA+ positively selected. The sequence was obtained from a man aged 25-45 years in good health. This chain joins TRBV5-4 and TRBJ2-2; TRBD1 agrees at 7 bases. The CDR3 region is CASSSRGGPGELFF. CDR3 nucleotides: TGTGCCAGCAGCTCTAGAGGGGGCCCCGGGGAGCTGTTTTTT.